The 21 T cell receptor beta chains below were found in one sample sequenced in a study of blood T cell repertoires in COVID-19. The data were produced by immunoSEQ multiplex PCR, yet TCRdb's version contains in-frame clones alone and is incomplete. Among 250,000 or so clones listed, around 80% were seen once. Source material: peripheral blood. Source of these receptors: a woman at least 80 years old with acute or convalescent COVID-19.

The chain combines TRBV7-6 with TRBJ2-7, with 7 bases matching TRBD1. Germline trimming cut 4 bases from V and 4 bases from J; bases unmatched to any gene: 4. Germline CDR1 and CDR2: SGHVS and FNYEAQ. The CDR3 length is 13 residues. The CDR3 spells CASSSGGRYEQYF. CDR3 DNA: TGTGCCAGCAGCTCAGGGGGAAGATACGAGCAGTACTTC. Together with reference TRBV7-6 and TRBJ2-7, the CDR3 gives the full variable domain: GAGVSQSPRYKVTKRGQDVALRCDPISGHVSLYWYRQALGQGPEFLTYFNYEAQQDKSGLPNDRFSAERPEGSISTLTIQRTEQRDSAMYRCASSSGGRYEQYFGPGTRLTVT.

This sequence joins TRBV3-1 (or the pseudogene TRBV3-2) and TRBJ1-4; 10 bases agree with TRBD1. CDR3 size: 14 residues. With V trimmed by 5 bases and J by 5 bases, 2 bases remained unmatched. Germline V lookup: CDR1 LGHDT, CDR2 YNNKEL (reference sequence). Here the CDR3 DNA reads TGTGCCAGCAGCTCGGGACAGGGGAATGAAAAACTGTTTTTT. Protein sequence: CASSSGQGNEKLFF.

The rearrangement joins TRBV15 to TRBJ1-4, with a possible D match to TRBD1 (5 bases). The CDR3 runs to 16 residues. Germline CDR1 is LNHNV and CDR2 is YYDKDF (reference sequence). Trimming removed 1 base at V and 5 bases at J, with 14 bases between. The CDR3 loop reads CATSRGGVGENEKLFF. The CDR3 DNA reads as TGTGCCACCAGCAGAGGGGGGGTTGGTGAAAATGAAAAACTGTTTTTT.

In its sample, this clone was seen a few times. This rearrangement joins TRBV12-3 or TRBV12-4 to TRBJ2-5, with 7 bases identical to TRBD2. The junction had 6 bases not matched to a gene; V was cut back by 6 bases and J by 5 bases. The CDR3 consists of 13 residues. For the CDR3, the DNA is TGTGCCAGCAGCTTCGGACTAGTGGAGACCCAGTACTTC. It codes for CASSFGLVETQYF.

The chain employs TRBV7-9 and TRBJ2-1; 10 bases line up with TRBD2. From germline, CDR1 is SEHNR and CDR2 FQNEAQ (reference sequence). V lost 2 bases to trimming and J lost 8 bases; unmatched junction nucleotides: 9. The CDR3 is made up of 16 amino acids. The DNA of the CDR3 is TGTGCCAGCAGCTTATTAAGGCCTAGCGGGGGTCATGAGCAGTTCTTC. Amino acids: CASSLLRPSGGHEQFF.

This chain uses TRBV4-1 with TRBJ2-7, with a weak D call TRBD1 (7 bases). CDR3 length: 17 amino acids. Germline V gives CDR1 MGHRA, CDR2 YSYEKL. Deletions cut 1 base from V and 6 bases from J, with 22 bases between. DNA of the CDR3: TGCGCCAGCAGCCAAGGAGCCGGGGGACAGCGGACGTTCGAGCAGTACTTC. Translating gives CASSQGAGGQRTFEQYF.

This clone appeared a few times. The rearrangement joins TRBV2 to TRBJ1-2; 11 bases align to TRBD1. The CDR3 has 15 amino acids. V gave up 5 bases and J gave up 7 bases; unmatched junction bases: 9. Germline loops: CDR1 SNHLY, CDR2 FYNNEI. The CDR3 nucleotides read TGTGCCAGCAGTACACGGACAGGGGGCTCGGGTGGCTACACCTTC. Its protein product is CASSTRTGGSGGYTF.

The rearrangement joins TRBV5-1 to TRBJ1-4; D gene unclear. Germline V lookup: CDR1 SGHRS, CDR2 YFSETQ. The CDR3 consists of 15 residues. The V end was cut by 5 bases, the J end by 2 bases, with 13 bases between. The CDR3 sequence: CASRNSGHTNEKLFF. The CDR3 nucleotides are TGCGCCAGCAGGAATTCAGGTCATACTAATGAAAAACTGTTTTTT. The whole variable domain, remainder taken from reference TRBV5-1 and TRBJ1-4, is KAGVTQTPRYLIKTRGQQVTLSCSPISGHRSVSWYQQTPGQGLQFLFEYFSETQRNKGNFPGRFSGRQFSNSRSEMNVSTLELGDSALYLCASRNSGHTNEKLFFGSGTQLSVL.

CDR3 residues: CATQGGGREQFF. The CDR3 DNA sequence: TGTGCCACCCAGGGGGGAGGAAGGGAGCAGTTCTTC. The rearrangement joins TRBV24-1 to TRBJ2-1; D possibly corresponds to TRBD1 (7 bases). The V and J ends lost 9 bases and 10 bases respectively, with 15 bases between them. Germline V gives CDR1 KGHDR, CDR2 SFDVKD. CDR3 size: 12 residues.

V gene TRBV7-9 combines with J gene TRBJ2-5, with 9 bases lining up with TRBD1. This CDR3 comprises 16 residues. V was pared by 4 bases and J by 2 bases, with 8 bases of the junction left unmatched. The germline V gene encodes CDR1 SEHNR and CDR2 FQNEAQ (reference sequence). The CDR3, as DNA: TGTGCCAGCAGCTCAAGAGGGACAGGGCAACAAGAGACCCAGTACTTC. Translation gives CASSSRGTGQQETQYF.

Only one count was recorded for this clone. The CDR3 sequence: CASRTGGNTGELFF. CDR3 in DNA: TGTGCCAGCAGGACAGGGGGGAACACCGGGGAGCTGTTTTTT. This chain links TRBV2 with TRBJ2-2; the match to TRBD1 covers 9 bases. The CDR3 is 14 residues long. CDR1 is SNHLY, CDR2 FYNNEI, per germline. V lost 6 bases to trimming and J lost 1 base; unmatched junction nucleotides: 0.

The V gene is TRBV6-5, the J gene TRBJ2-7; D is possibly TRBD1 (6 bases). Per the germline V gene, CDR1 is MNHEY and CDR2 is SVGAGI. Trimming removed 5 bases from V and 0 bases from J, with 14 bases in between. The CDR3 totals 15 residues. The CDR3 region is CASSPTDRFSYEQYF. The CDR3 nucleotides read TGTGCCAGCAGTCCGACAGACAGGTTCTCCTACGAGCAGTACTTC.

V usage is TRBV7-3 and J usage is TRBJ2-5; 10 bases are shared with TRBD2. Germline values: CDR1 SGHTA, CDR2 FQGTGA. V lost 0 bases to trimming and J lost 2 bases; unmatched junction nucleotides: 3. This CDR3 comprises 16 residues. CDR3 in amino acids: CASSLTASGGQETQYF. CDR3 nucleotides: TGTGCCAGCAGCTTAACGGCTAGCGGGGGTCAAGAGACCCAGTACTTC.

The gene calls are TRBV7-3 and TRBJ2-5, with 14 bases that match TRBD2. Germline trimming cut 3 bases from V and 5 bases from J; bases unmatched to any gene: 8. Germline V gene data show CDR1 as SGHTA and CDR2 as FQGTGA. This CDR3 has 17 amino acids. In DNA form, the CDR3 reads TGTGCCAGCAGCTTGGCCGGGACTAGCGGGAGTCGGGAGACCCAGTACTTC. Translation gives CASSLAGTSGSRETQYF.

This sequence joins TRBV10-3 and TRBJ1-3; TRBD1 matches at 9 bases. The V and J ends lost 5 bases and 6 bases, in that order; junction bases with no gene match: 8. The germline CDR1 and CDR2 sequences are ENHRY and SYGVKD. The CDR3 totals 15 residues. The CDR3, as DNA: TGTGCCATCAGTTCACGGACAGGGGTCGCAAACACCATATATTTT. Encoded protein: CAISSRTGVANTIYF.

V and J are TRBV7-2 and TRBJ1-5; 7 bases line up with TRBD1. V gave up 5 bases and J gave up 4 bases; unmatched junction bases: 11. Germline V CDR1 and CDR2: SGHTA, FQGNSA. CDR3 length: 16 residues. CDR3 DNA sequence: TGTGCCAGCAGCGAAAGGGGCAGGGGGTGGAATCAGCCCCAGCATTTT. Translating gives CASSERGRGWNQPQHF.

V usage is TRBV28 and J usage is TRBJ2-6; D is ambiguous. The CDR3 is 14 amino acids. V lost 7 bases and J lost 0, with 7 bases in between. Germline CDR1 is MDHEN and CDR2 is SYDVKM. The CDR3 region is CASMALSGANVLTF. CDR3 in DNA: TGTGCCAGCATGGCCCTCTCTGGGGCCAACGTCCTGACTTTC.

The J gene is TRBJ2-1, the V gene TRBV18, with TRBD1 identical over 10 bases. Trimming took 3 bases from V and 5 from J; bases not matched to a gene: 7. The CDR3 loop spans 16 amino acids. Germline V gene sequence: CDR1 KGHSH, CDR2 LQKENI. CDR3 nucleotides: TGTGCCAGCTCACCCGCCGGGACAGGGGTTAACAATGAGCAGTTCTTC. This sequence encodes CASSPAGTGVNNEQFF.

Turning to this clone: Mismatch with germline at one junction end may stem from a read error. The chain employs TRBV7-2 and TRBJ2-3, with 14 nucleotides matching TRBD2. The CDR3 covers 16 residues. Germline assignment: CDR1 SGHTA and CDR2 FQGNSA. The DNA of the CDR3 is TGTGCCAGCAGTTTAGGACTAGCGGGAGGATCAGATACGCAGTATTTT. As protein: CASSLGLAGGSDTQYF.

The chain uses TRBV7-2 and TRBJ2-1, with 9 bases matching TRBD1. With V trimmed by 6 bases and J by 6 bases, 9 bases remained unmatched. CDR1 is SGHTA, CDR2 FQGNSA, per germline. The CDR3 length is 15 residues. The CDR3 DNA reads TGTGCCAGCAGATATACCGGGACAGGGATCAATGAGCAGTTCTTC. This translates into CASRYTGTGINEQFF.

This clone has a handful of counts. This chain connects TRBV6-5 to TRBJ1-1, with 10 bases fitting TRBD1. The CDR3 is 15 amino acids. Germline V gene sequence: CDR1 MNHEY, CDR2 SVGAGI. The J segment lost 2 bases and the V segment lost 4 bases, leaving 4 bases of the junction unmatched. CDR3 residues: CASSSRTGGNTEAFF. The CDR3 DNA reads TGTGCCAGCAGTTCGCGGACAGGGGGAAACACTGAAGCTTTCTTT.